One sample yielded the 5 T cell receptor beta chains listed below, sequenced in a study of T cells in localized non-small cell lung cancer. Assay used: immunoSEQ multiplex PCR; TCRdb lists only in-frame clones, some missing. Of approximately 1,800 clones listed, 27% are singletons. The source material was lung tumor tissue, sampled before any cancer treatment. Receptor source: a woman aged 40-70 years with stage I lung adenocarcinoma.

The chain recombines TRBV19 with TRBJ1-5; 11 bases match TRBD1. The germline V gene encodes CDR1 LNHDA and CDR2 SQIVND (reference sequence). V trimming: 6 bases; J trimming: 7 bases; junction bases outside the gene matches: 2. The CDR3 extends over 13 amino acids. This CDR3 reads CASRGQGEQPQHF. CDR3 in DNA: TGTGCCAGTAGGGGACAGGGGGAACAGCCCCAGCATTTT. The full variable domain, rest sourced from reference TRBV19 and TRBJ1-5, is DGGITQSPKYLFRKEGQNVTLSCEQNLNHDAMYWYRQDPGQGLRLIYYSQIVNDFQKGDIAEGYSVSREKKESFPLTVTSAQKNPTAFYLCASRGQGEQPQHFGDGTRLSIL.

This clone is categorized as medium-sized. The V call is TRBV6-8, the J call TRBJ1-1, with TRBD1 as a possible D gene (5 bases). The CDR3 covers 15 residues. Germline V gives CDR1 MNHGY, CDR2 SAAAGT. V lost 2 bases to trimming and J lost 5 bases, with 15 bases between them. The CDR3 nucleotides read TGTGCCAGCAGTTACGCCGACACGGGGCGGACTGAAGCTTTCTTT. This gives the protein CASSYADTGRTEAFF.

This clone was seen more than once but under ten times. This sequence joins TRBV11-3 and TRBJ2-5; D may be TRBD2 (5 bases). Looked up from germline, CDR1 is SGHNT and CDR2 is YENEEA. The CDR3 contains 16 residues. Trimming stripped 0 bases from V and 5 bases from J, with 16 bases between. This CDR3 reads CASSLEGVHAMETQYF. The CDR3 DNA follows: TGTGCCAGCAGCTTAGAGGGAGTTCATGCGATGGAGACCCAGTACTTC.

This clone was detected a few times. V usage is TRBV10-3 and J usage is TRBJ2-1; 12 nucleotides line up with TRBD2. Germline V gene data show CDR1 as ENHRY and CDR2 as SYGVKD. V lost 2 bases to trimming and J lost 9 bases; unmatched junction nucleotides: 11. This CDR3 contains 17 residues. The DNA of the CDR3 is TGTGCCATCAGTGAGGCCCTACTAGCGGGGGGAACAGGTGAGCAGTTCTTC. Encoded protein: CAISEALLAGGTGEQFF.

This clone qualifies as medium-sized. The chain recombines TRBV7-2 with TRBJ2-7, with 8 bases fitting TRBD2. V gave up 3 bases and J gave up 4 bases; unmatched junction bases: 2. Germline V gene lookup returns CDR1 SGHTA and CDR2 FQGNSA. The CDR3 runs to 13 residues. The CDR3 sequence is CASSFVAGYEQYF. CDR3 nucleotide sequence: TGTGCCAGCAGCTTCGTAGCGGGGTACGAGCAGTACTTC.